The source of this TCR beta chain is a study of blood T cells in healthy people across ages. About the study: Researchers report that template switching captured about one barcoded beta molecule per two T cells.

CDR3 length: 13 amino acids. V was pared by 10 bases and J by 2 bases, with 5 bases of the junction left unmatched. Per the germline V gene, CDR1 is SEHNR and CDR2 is FQNEAQ (reference sequence). Together with a sample-barcoded 5' primer, a J-beta primer mix was included in a second PCR lasting 7 to 11 cycles. Through a template-switch adaptor with 12 random nucleotides, each cDNA molecule received a tag. A single record per CDR3 protein comes from TCRdb applying MiXCR to the 5' RACE reads. Of about 1,500,000 distinct CDR3 sequences listed, about 28% are singletons. Specimen: blood. This sequence was found in a woman younger than 45 in good health. This chain uses TRBV7-9 with TRBJ1-1; the match to TRBD1 covers 9 bases. CDR3 sequence (DNA): TGTGCCAACACAGGGGGCGTAAACACTGAAGCTTTCTTT. Its translation: CANTGGVNTEAFF. The whole variable domain, remainder taken from reference TRBV7-9 and TRBJ1-1, is DTGVSQNPRHKITKRGQNVTFRCDPISEHNRLYWYRQTLGQGPEFLTYFQNEAQLEKSRLLSDRFSAERPKGSFSTLEIQRTEQGDSAMYLCANTGGVNTEAFFGQGTRLTVV.